One sample yielded the 25 T cell receptor beta chains listed below, sequenced in a study of regulatory T cells in long-lasting Graves disease (dated by TCRdb to 2020 to 2022). What this sample's time point label stands for: newly diagnosed GD, antithyroid drugs for less than 3 months. RNA was extracted from PBMCs in TRIzol for both TCR sequencing and RNA sequencing. Library preparation was by multiplex PCR. Data came from an Illumina HiSeq 4000. To build TCR beta libraries, CDR3 regions were amplified by Arm-PCR using iRepertoire HTBI primers. TCRdb reworked the public reads: Q25 trimming with fastp, MiXCR clone assembly, productive beta chains retained. Merged by CDR3 protein, the rows form single entries marked with the most common genes and DNA. Present in this sample are 360,000 or so distinct CDR3 sequences, 12% of which were seen just once. The ten largest clones take up over 15% of the sample.

These data were also filed under a second study, of T cells in Graves' hyperthyroidism and ophthalmopathy.

Sample: peripheral blood mononuclear cells (PBMCs), taken at new diagnosis, from a patient treated with antithyroid drugs. The receptors here all came from a woman aged 18-29 years with Graves disease. Donor details come from another sample of the same person, matched by shared clones.

The chain recombines TRBV2 with TRBJ2-5, with D possibly being TRBD2 (5 bases). V lost 3 bases, J lost 7 bases, and 12 bases lay in between. The CDR3 is 13 residues long. Germline CDR1 SNHLY, CDR2 FYNNEI. The CDR3: CASSERRERTQYF. CDR3 bases: TGTGCCAGCAGTGAGAGACGGGAAAGGACCCAGTACTTC.

At least ten counts were recorded for this clonotype. CDR3 DNA: TGTGCCAGCAGTCCAAGCACAAAGTGGGCTCGGGATCGCCGCGAGCAGTACTTC. Residues: CASSPSTKWARDRREQYF. The chain is built from TRBV28 and TRBJ2-7; D is perhaps TRBD2 (5 bases). CDR3 length: 18 residues. Looked up from germline, CDR1 is MDHEN and CDR2 is SYDVKM. V dropped 5 bases and J dropped 6 bases, with 29 bases sitting between them.

There are many counts of this clonotype. The chain is built from TRBV5-8 and TRBJ2-2; no clear D. CDR1 SGHTS and CDR2 YDEGEE come from the germline V gene. Trimming took 0 bases from V and 0 from J, leaving 6 bases between them. The CDR3 length is 15 residues. CDR3 loop: CASSLGQTNTGELFF. The CDR3 DNA reads TGTGCCAGCAGCTTGGGGCAGACGAACACCGGGGAGCTGTTTTTT. The full variable domain, completed using reference TRBV5-8 and TRBJ2-2, is EAGVTQSPTHLIKTRGQQATLRCSPISGHTSVYWYQQALGLGLQFLLWYDEGEERNRGNFPPRFSGRQFPNYSSELNVNALELEDSALYLCASSLGQTNTGELFFGEGSRLTVL.

The chain is built from TRBV19 and TRBJ1-2, with D unresolved. Looked up from germline, CDR1 is LNHDA and CDR2 is SQIVND (reference sequence). Between the trimmed V and J ends, which lost 10 bases and 2 bases, there was a span of 8 bases. The CDR3 contains 11 residues. For the CDR3, the DNA is TGTGCCACCACGAGCAACTATGGCTACACCTTC. Amino acid sequence: CATTSNYGYTF.

The chain is built from TRBV19 and TRBJ2-1; D is unresolved. Germline V gene sequence: CDR1 LNHDA, CDR2 SQIVND (reference sequence). CDR3 length equals 12 residues. Trimming took off 6 bases at V and 3 bases at J, with 6 bases between the two ends. The CDR3 DNA reads TGTGCCAGTAGGGCTGACTACAATGAGCAGTTCTTC. Its protein is CASRADYNEQFF.

This clonotype was detected ten times or more. V gene TRBV18 combines with J gene TRBJ2-7; 8 positions agree with TRBD1. The CDR3 runs 14 residues. V was pared by 3 bases and J by 6 bases, with 7 bases of the junction left unmatched. The germline CDR1 and CDR2 sequences are KGHSH and LQKENI. CDR3 DNA sequence: TGTGCCAGCTCACCCGGGACAGGACTTCGCGAGCAGTACTTC. Its translation: CASSPGTGLREQYF.

This clonotype showed up many times. The J gene is TRBJ2-1, the V gene TRBV3-1; the match to TRBD2 covers 9 bases. V was clipped by 0 bases and J by 0 bases; unmatched bases: 6. The germline V gene has CDR1 LGHDT and CDR2 YNNKEL (reference sequence). The CDR3 has 18 residues. The DNA for the CDR3 is TGTGCCAGCAGCCAAGACTTTCTAGCGGGAACCTCCTACAATGAGCAGTTCTTC. Amino acids: CASSQDFLAGTSYNEQFF.

Points on this clonotype: A much more abundant neighbour one base away suggests this may be a read error. The chain employs TRBV6-6 and TRBJ1-1, with D maybe TRBD1 (6 bases). The germline V gene encodes CDR1 MNHNY and CDR2 SVGAGI (reference sequence). The CDR3 has 16 residues. V gave up 0 bases and J gave up 3 bases, with 14 bases separating them. The CDR3 coding sequence is TGTGCCAGCAGTTACTCGAGGGGGGCGGTTGACACTGAAGCTTTCTTT. It specifies CASSYSRGAVDTEAFF.

This clonotype was found many times. The chain links TRBV7-6 to TRBJ2-3, with a possible D match to TRBD2 (5 bases). Germline V gives CDR1 SGHVS, CDR2 FNYEAQ. The CDR3 contains 16 residues. Trimming removed 5 bases from V and 2 bases from J, with 17 bases in between. The CDR3 protein is CASSRGYSGFTDTQYF. DNA for the CDR3: TGTGCCAGCAGCCGTGGGTACAGCGGCTTCACAGATACGCAGTATTTT. Full variable domain (missing parts from reference TRBV7-6 and TRBJ2-3): GAGVSQSPRYKVTKRGQDVALRCDPISGHVSLYWYRQALGQGPEFLTYFNYEAQQDKSGLPNDRFSAERPEGSISTLTIQRTEQRDSAMYRCASSRGYSGFTDTQYFGPGTRLTVL.

This clonotype has ten or more counts. The CDR3 spells CASSATQSTATQYF. CDR3 nucleotides: TGTGCCAGCAGTGCCACCCAGAGCACAGCGACCCAGTACTTC. The genes are TRBV12-3 or TRBV12-4 and TRBJ2-5; D is unclear. This CDR3 is built from 14 residues. The V gene lost 5 bases and the J gene lost 7 bases, with 17 bases spanning the gap.

The count of this clonotype is one. A much larger clonotype is one base distant, so this may be a read error. This chain joins TRBV14 and TRBJ2-5, with D perhaps matching TRBD1 or TRBD2 (5 bases each). CDR1 is SGHDN, CDR2 FVKESK, per germline. This CDR3 contains 13 residues. The CDR3 loop reads CASSPGTAETQNF. DNA of the CDR3: TGTGCCAGCAGCCCAGGGACCGCGGAGACCCAGAACTTC.

At least ten counts were recorded for this clonotype. The chain recombines TRBV10-2 with TRBJ2-1, with D tentatively TRBD2 (6 bases). Germline V gene sequence: CDR1 WSHSY, CDR2 SAAADI. Trimming pared 4 bases from V and 7 bases from J, leaving 14 bases between. The CDR3 has 14 residues. The CDR3 sequence is CASSGWGESNEQFF. In DNA form, the CDR3 reads TGCGCCAGCAGTGGGTGGGGGGAATCGAATGAGCAGTTCTTC.

This clonotype occurred a few times. J is TRBJ2-1 and V is TRBV20-1, with 7 nucleotides matching TRBD1. The CDR3 has 14 amino acids. The V gene end was trimmed by 6 bases and the J gene end by 0 bases; junction bases not matched to a gene: 5. Per the germline V gene, CDR1 is DFQATT and CDR2 is SNEGSKA (reference sequence). The CDR3 spells CSAPGDSSYNEQFF. The CDR3 DNA is TGCAGTGCCCCAGGGGACAGCTCCTACAATGAGCAGTTCTTC.

This clonotype occurred many times. The gene calls are TRBV6-5 and TRBJ2-1; no definite D call. Per the germline V gene, CDR1 is MNHEY and CDR2 is SVGAGI. V lost 1 base and J 7 bases, leaving 11 bases between the germline ends. This CDR3 has 14 residues. CDR3 nucleotides: TGTGCCAGCAGTTACTTTGCTTCTGCGAATGAGCAGTTCTTC. Protein: CASSYFASANEQFF.

There are many counts of this clonotype. This rearrangement joins TRBV6-2 or TRBV6-3 to TRBJ2-1; TRBD2 matches 11 bases. There are 15 residues in the CDR3. V lost 2 bases, J lost 8 bases, and 5 bases stayed unmatched. Germline CDR1 reads MNHEY; CDR2 reads SVGEGT. CDR3 in amino acids: CASSYVAGGPYEQFF. CDR3 coding DNA: TGTGCCAGCAGTTACGTAGCGGGAGGGCCATATGAGCAGTTCTTC.

This clonotype was counted between two and nine times. This chain joins TRBV6-5 and TRBJ1-2, with D possibly matching TRBD1 (5 bases). CDR1 is MNHEY and CDR2 is SVGAGI in the germline V gene. This CDR3 is built from 13 residues. V was trimmed by 3 bases and J by 8 bases, leaving 13 bases between them. CDR3 nucleotide sequence: TGTGCCAGCAGTTATAATGGGGGGTCGGGCTACACCTTC. Amino acid sequence: CASSYNGGSGYTF.

This clonotype was counted once. A read error may be the cause here, since a much bigger clone is one base away. CDR3 coding DNA: TGTGCCAGCAGCTTAGTATTCCTCCAAGAGACCCTGTACTTC. It specifies CASSLVFLQETLYF. The genes are TRBV7-9 and TRBJ2-5; D unclear. The CDR3 totals 14 residues. Germline V gene data show CDR1 as SEHNR and CDR2 as FQNEAQ (reference sequence). Supplemented by reference TRBV7-9 and TRBJ2-5, the full variable domain reads DTGVSQNPRHKITKRGQNVTFRCDPISEHNRLYWYRQTLGQGPEFLTYFQNEAQLEKSRLLSDRFSAERPKGSFSTLEIQRTEQGDSAMYLCASSLVFLQETLYFGPGTRLLVL.

This clonotype has ten or more counts. The J gene is TRBJ2-7, the V gene TRBV6-1, with TRBD1 as a possible D gene (6 bases). The germline CDR1 and CDR2 sequences are MNHNS and SASEGT. CDR3 size: 16 residues. Trimming took 5 bases from V and 0 from J, leaving 17 bases between them. The CDR3 DNA is TGTGCCAGCAGTCCCTTGGGGGCGCAGGGCTCCTACGAGCAGTACGTC. Encoded protein: CASSPLGAQGSYEQYV.

This clonotype has just a few counts. A single base separates this from a much larger clone, so it may be a read error. V is TRBV11-2 and J is TRBJ2-2; no firm D call. The CDR3 contains 15 residues. The ends were cut back, 6 bases at V and 4 bases at J, with 15 bases in the middle. Germline-derived CDR1 and CDR2 are SGHAT and FQNNGV. CDR3 nucleotide sequence: TGTGCCAGCAGGTTCTCCCTCTGGGGCACCGGGGAGCTGTTTTTT. Translating it yields CASRFSLWGTGELFF. Full variable domain (missing parts from reference TRBV11-2 and TRBJ2-2): EAGVAQSPRYKIIEKRQSVAFWCNPISGHATLYWYQQILGQGPKLLIQFQNNGVVDDSQLPKDRFSAERLKGVDSTLKIQPAKLEDSAVYLCASRFSLWGTGELFFGEGSRLTVL.

The chain joins TRBV14 to TRBJ2-5; 10 positions agree with TRBD2. Trimming cost V 1 base and J 5 bases; bases outside gene matches: 13. Germline V gives CDR1 SGHDN, CDR2 FVKESK. The CDR3 spans 18 residues. CDR3 sequence reads: CASSQGVYPSGSLETQYF. CDR3 DNA sequence: TGTGCCAGCAGCCAAGGAGTTTACCCTAGCGGGAGTCTTGAGACCCAGTACTTC.

This clonotype was counted ten times or more. This chain joins TRBV15 and TRBJ2-3; D remains unclear. The V gene lost 0 bases and the J gene lost 3 bases, with 7 bases spanning the gap. The germline gives CDR1 LNHNV, CDR2 YYDKDF (reference sequence). The CDR3 length is 14 residues. CDR3 DNA: TGTGCCACCAGCAGAGATCCCCCTACAGATACGCAGTATTTT. Its protein is CATSRDPPTDTQYF.

This clonotype has at least ten counts. The chain couples TRBV27 to TRBJ1-2; D is unclear. The CDR3 totals 12 residues. Germline CDR1 is MNHEY and CDR2 is SMNVEV (reference sequence). V lost 7 bases and J lost 4, with 10 bases in between. DNA of the CDR3: TGTGCCAGCACCGGGAATGGCTATGGCTACACCTTC. Translation gives CASTGNGYGYTF.

This clonotype showed up many times. This chain connects TRBV5-1 to TRBJ2-3; D possibly corresponds to TRBD1 (5 bases). Germline lookup yields CDR1 SGHRS and CDR2 YFSETQ. This CDR3 comprises 18 residues. The ends were cut back, 5 bases at V and 2 bases at J, with 24 bases in the middle. CDR3 DNA sequence: TGCGCCAGCAGTAGGGCCGACAGCGCGGTTATTAACACAGATACGCAGTATTTT. Amino acids: CASSRADSAVINTDTQYF.

This clonotype was seen at least ten times. The chain recombines TRBV5-1 with TRBJ1-1; D is possibly TRBD1 (5 bases). Trimming took off 0 bases at V and 2 bases at J, with 14 bases between the two ends. This CDR3 has 16 residues. CDR1 and CDR2 from the germline V gene are SGHRS and YFSETQ. In DNA form, the CDR3 reads TGCGCCAGCAGCTTGGCAGGGTATGGAGTTAACACTGAAGCTTTCTTT. Encoded protein: CASSLAGYGVNTEAFF.

This clonotype was picked up a small number of times. The V gene is TRBV5-1, the J gene TRBJ2-2; 10 bases fit TRBD1. Looked up from germline, CDR1 is SGHRS and CDR2 is YFSETQ. CDR3 size: 14 residues. CDR3 protein: CATRQGAITGELFF. The CDR3 region has the DNA TGCGCGACCAGACAGGGGGCGATCACCGGGGAGCTGTTTTTT.